This entry lists 14 T cell receptor beta chains sequenced from one sample in a study of post-analysis software for immune sequencing data. Study results and limitations: Included in a set of roughly 5 TRBV segments more frequent in patients than controls were TRBV5-6, TRBV5-1 and TRBV20-1.

cDNA libraries of TCR beta carried unique molecular identifiers. TCRdb recomputed calls from the PCR reads with MiXCR, one row per CDR3 protein. The sample lists fewer than 550,000 distinct CDR3 sequences, around a third occurring once. Their target antigens are unknown. Material for sequencing was blood. Receptors originate from a girl aged 2 to 17 with multiple sclerosis.

V gene TRBV6-5 combines with J gene TRBJ2-2; TRBD1 or TRBD2 may be the D gene (5 bases each). V was clipped by 6 bases and J by 2 bases, with 13 bases between them. This CDR3 comprises 15 residues. From germline, CDR1 is MNHEY and CDR2 SVGAGI. The CDR3 nucleotides are TGTGCCAGCAGGGCGGAGAGGGGAAACACCGGGGAGCTGTTTTTT. This translates into CASRAERGNTGELFF.

In its sample, this clonotype was seen a few times. The J gene is TRBJ2-7, the V gene TRBV5-1; 11 bases line up with TRBD2. The CDR3 runs 14 residues. The J segment lost 5 bases and the V segment lost 3 bases, leaving 4 bases of the junction unmatched. Germline V lookup: CDR1 SGHRS, CDR2 YFSETQ. CDR3 sequence (DNA): TGCGCCAGCAGCTCCACGACTAGCGGGGACGAGCAGTACTTC. This codes for CASSSTTSGDEQYF.

This clonotype was seen more than once but under ten times. The chain is built from TRBV6-5 and TRBJ2-5; possibly TRBD1 for D (5 bases). The CDR3 extends over 14 amino acids. Germline CDR1 is MNHEY and CDR2 is SVGAGI. Trimming pared 5 bases from V and 1 base from J, leaving 11 bases between. The chain's CDR3 is CASSPRAAQETQYF. The CDR3 region has the DNA TGTGCCAGCAGTCCCAGGGCCGCCCAAGAGACCCAGTACTTC.

V usage is TRBV12-3 or TRBV12-4 and J usage is TRBJ2-1; 7 bases are shared with TRBD2. After removal of 3 bases from V and 5 bases from J, the junction contained 1 base not matched to a gene. The CDR3 spans 13 residues. As DNA, the CDR3 is TGTGCCAGCAGTTTGACTAGCCACAATGAGCAGTTCTTC. The encoded protein is CASSLTSHNEQFF.

The sample holds many counts of this clonotype. V is TRBV10-3 and J is TRBJ2-1, with TRBD1 as a possible D gene (5 bases). There are 15 residues in the CDR3. The V end was cut by 3 bases, the J end by 5 bases, with 14 bases between. Germline-derived CDR1 and CDR2 are ENHRY and SYGVKD. DNA for the CDR3: TGTGCCATCAGTGACCCGGACACAAGGAACAATGAGCAGTTCTTC. Translating it yields CAISDPDTRNNEQFF.

The chain joins TRBV5-1 to TRBJ1-2; D is unclear. V was pared by 3 bases and J by 2 bases, with 14 bases between. This CDR3 is built from 15 residues. CDR1 and CDR2 (germline): SGHRS, YFSETQ. This CDR3 reads CASSYSRTLNYGYTF. The CDR3, as DNA: TGCGCCAGCAGCTACTCCAGGACGCTAAACTATGGCTACACCTTC.

The J gene is TRBJ1-1, the V gene TRBV20-1; 9 bases line up with TRBD1. J was trimmed by 0 bases and V by 5 bases; bases with no gene match: 10. CDR3 length: 16 residues. Germline CDR1 is DFQATT and CDR2 is SNEGSKA (reference sequence). The CDR3 reads CSAHTGTGFMNTEAFF. CDR3 sequence (DNA): TGCAGTGCTCACACCGGGACAGGGTTTATGAACACTGAAGCTTTCTTT.

The J gene is TRBJ1-1, the V gene TRBV5-1; D call uncertain. The V gene lost 2 bases and the J gene lost 6 bases, with 11 bases spanning the gap. The CDR3 spans 13 residues. CDR1 and CDR2 (germline): SGHRS, YFSETQ. The CDR3 region is CASSFNPLAEAFF. CDR3 bases: TGCGCCAGCAGCTTCAACCCCCTAGCTGAAGCTTTCTTT.

This clonotype was counted many times. One junction end disagrees with the germline gene, perhaps due to a read error. This chain uses TRBV28 with TRBJ2-5; D gene ambiguous. CDR1 is MDHEN and CDR2 is SYDVKM in the germline V gene. This CDR3 has 12 amino acids. DNA for the CDR3: TGCGCCAGCAGCTCCCCCCAGGAGACCCAGTACTTC. Amino acid sequence: CASSSPQETQYF. Full variable domain (rest looked up from reference TRBV28 and TRBJ2-5): DVKVTQSSRYLVKRTGEKVFLECVQDMDHENMFWYRQDPGLGLRLIYFSYDVKMKEKGDIPEGYSVSREKKERFSLILESASTNQTSMYLCASSSPQETQYFGPGTRLLVL.

This chain links TRBV10-3 with TRBJ2-1, with TRBD2 matching 8 bases. V lost 10 bases to trimming and J lost 7 bases; unmatched junction nucleotides: 12. The CDR3 has 14 amino acids. Germline-derived CDR1 and CDR2 are ENHRY and SYGVKD. The CDR3 sequence: CATAGTRTVNEQFF. The CDR3, as DNA: TGTGCCACGGCCGGGACTAGGACTGTAAATGAGCAGTTCTTC.

This clonotype came up a few times. The V gene is TRBV29-1, the J gene TRBJ2-7, with D possibly called TRBD1 or TRBD2 (7 bases each). Trimming stripped 5 bases from V and 2 bases from J, with 13 bases between. CDR1 and CDR2 from the germline V gene are SQVTM and ANQGSEA. CDR3 length equals 13 residues. The CDR3 loop reads CSVLTGTTYEQYF. The CDR3 DNA is TGCAGCGTTCTGACAGGGACTACCTACGAGCAGTACTTC.

V gene TRBV20-1 combines with J gene TRBJ1-1; TRBD1 is a possible D gene (5 bases). The CDR3 runs to 12 residues. From germline, CDR1 is DFQATT and CDR2 SNEGSKA (reference sequence). The CDR3 loop reads CSQGGNLAGAFF. In DNA, the CDR3 is TGCAGCCAGGGCGGGAATCTAGCTGGAGCTTTCTTT.

The table lists this clonotype with a few counts. This chain uses TRBV4-1 with TRBJ2-7; 8 positions match TRBD1. This CDR3 contains 16 residues. Trimming removed 0 bases from V and 4 bases from J; junction bases left unmatched: 8. From germline, CDR1 is MGHRA and CDR2 YSYEKL. The CDR3 bases are TGCGCCAGCAGCCAAGATGAGGGCCAGGGGGCTTACGAGCAGTACTTC. Amino acids: CASSQDEGQGAYEQYF.

This clonotype was picked up a small number of times. The chain uses TRBV20-1 and TRBJ2-1; D is uncertain. CDR1 is DFQATT, CDR2 SNEGSKA, per germline (reference sequence). This CDR3 comprises 15 residues. The germline V and J ends were trimmed by 0 bases and 0 bases, with 9 bases remaining between them. The CDR3: CSARDSRSSYNEQFF. The CDR3 region has the DNA TGCAGTGCTAGAGACTCAAGGAGCTCCTACAATGAGCAGTTCTTC.